This TCR beta chain was retrieved from a study of T cells after posttransplantation cyclophosphamide (dated by TCRdb to the mid-2010s). With respect to the entire study: T cell repertoire reconstitution was tracked by TRB sequencing after myeloablative bone marrow transplantation in which posttransplantation cyclophosphamide was used as GVHD prophylaxis. Samples from about 33 PTCy-treated patients and roughly 17 related bone marrow donors of those patients were subjected to antigen receptor sequencing. Blood from every one of the approximately 30 PTCy patients who had 1-year posttransplant specimens underwent TRB sequencing. In 3 patients, up to about 3 additional blood samples taken between 2 and 5.2 years after transplant also underwent TRB sequencing, as did pretransplant blood from 4 patients. Because TRA and TRB clonality correlated tightly in 10 or so samples, later TCR analyses were limited to TRB. Public TRB sequences were queried against a database of over 3,000 sequences associated with responses to pathogens, tumor antigens, self-antigens and alloantigens.

Genomic DNA was the input for TRB sequencing, which was run either with the immunoSEQ assay at survey resolution or with the hsTCRB kit. The authors processed their data as follows. The immunoSEQ software was used for initial read processing, and the LymphoSeq R package was used for repertoire analyses. Clonality was calculated as 1 minus normalized Shannon entropy, and the Gini coefficient was also calculated for each TRB dataset. Phenotypes of unsorted samples were inferred by mapping TRB sequences from sorted subsets of the recipient or donor onto unsorted samples of the same recipient. This is the immuneACCESS table as TCRdb keeps it, with only in-frame sequences that have V and J called. A part of the clones is gone; compared with another copy, unresolved V genes explain less than half, and the rest is unexplained. That table gives V, J and clone size, and the DNA gave D and trimming. The sample has roughly 15,000 clones on record, with no singletons. The top ten clonotypes cover approximately 22% of the sample.

Interpreted using the paper, the treatment or condition label stands for: high-dose cyclophosphamide on days +3 and +4 as single-agent GVHD prophylaxis. Busulfan and fludarabine conditioning, a related or unrelated marrow graft, and cyclophosphamide on days +3 and +4 were given to PTCy patients. The PTCy-treated patients were drawn from a prospective, multi-institutional clinical trial. Peripheral blood and bone marrow mononuclear cells were isolated by Ficoll-Hypaque density centrifugation and were cryopreserved. Here is what the overall study found, with its caveats: At 1-2 months, donor-recipient similarity was low but rose over the first year, and the later blood repertoires were often dominated by donor CD8+ memory clones. Across more than 35 patients, recipient CMV seropositivity and CMV reactivation were highly associated with TRB clonality; PTCy diversity was similar to CNI/methotrexate controls. The TRB repertoires of T cells infiltrating skin or the GI tract showed only limited overlap with the TRB repertoires found in blood.

Many counts were recorded for this clone. Its antigen is currently not known. No base quality information exists; no much larger clone differs at one position. The germline V gene provides CDR1 SNHLY and CDR2 FYNNEI. The CDR3, from cysteine to phenylalanine, totals 16 residues. The entry retains the CDR3 DNA only, 48 bases that are in frame from base 1. The junction shows trimming of 1 base on V and 5 bases on J, and the gene matches do not reach 6 bases of it. The clonotype originates from a female patient aged 35-55 years who received an allogeneic stem cell transplant from a related donor, was CMV-positive, and had no GVHD. In transplant recipients, some T cells may be of donor rather than host origin. The material was PBMCs, obtained 1,000 to 1,200 days after allogeneic stem cell transplant with posttransplant cyclophosphamide. In this chain, TRBV2 is recombined with TRBJ2-5, and 11 bases in between align with TRBD2. The nucleotide sequence reads as follows: TGTGCCAGCAGTGAAGGGCTAGCGGGGGGAGGGGAGACCCAGTACTTC. Its translation reads: CASSEGLAGGGETQYF.